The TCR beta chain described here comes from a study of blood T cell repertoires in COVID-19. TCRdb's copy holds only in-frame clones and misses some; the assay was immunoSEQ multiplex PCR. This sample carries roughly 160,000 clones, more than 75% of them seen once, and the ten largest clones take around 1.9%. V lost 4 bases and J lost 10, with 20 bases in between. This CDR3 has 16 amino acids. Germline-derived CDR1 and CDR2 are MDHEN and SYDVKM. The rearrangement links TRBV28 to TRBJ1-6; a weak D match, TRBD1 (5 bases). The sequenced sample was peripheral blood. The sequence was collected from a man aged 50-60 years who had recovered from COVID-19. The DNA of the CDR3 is TGTGCCAGCAGTTCGTTGATGGAGGGGCCGAAATCACCCCTCCACTTT. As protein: CASSSLMEGPKSPLHF.